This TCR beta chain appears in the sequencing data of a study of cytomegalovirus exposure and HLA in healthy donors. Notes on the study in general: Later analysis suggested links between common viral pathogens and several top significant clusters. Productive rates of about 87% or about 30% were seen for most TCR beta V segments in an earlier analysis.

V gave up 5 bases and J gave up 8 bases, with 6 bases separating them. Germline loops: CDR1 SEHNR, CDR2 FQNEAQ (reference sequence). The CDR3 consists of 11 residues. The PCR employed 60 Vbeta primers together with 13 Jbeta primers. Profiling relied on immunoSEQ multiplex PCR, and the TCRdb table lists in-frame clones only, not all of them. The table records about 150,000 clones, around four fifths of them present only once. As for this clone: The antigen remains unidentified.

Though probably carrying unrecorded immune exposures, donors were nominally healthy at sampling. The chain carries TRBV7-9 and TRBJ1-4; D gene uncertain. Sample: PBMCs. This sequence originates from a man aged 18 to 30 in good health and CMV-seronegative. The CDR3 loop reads CASSQVEKLFF. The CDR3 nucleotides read TGTGCCAGCAGCCAGGTCGAAAAACTGTTTTTT. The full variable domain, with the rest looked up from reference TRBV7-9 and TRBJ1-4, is DTGVSQNPRHKITKRGQNVTFRCDPISEHNRLYWYRQTLGQGPEFLTYFQNEAQLEKSRLLSDRFSAERPKGSFSTLEIQRTEQGDSAMYLCASSQVEKLFFGSGTQLSVL.